A selection of T cell receptor beta chains follows, all from one sample in a study of CXCR3-negative and CXCR3-positive naive CD8 T cells. TCRdb re-called the 5' RACE reads and catalogs CDR3 proteins one per entry, DNA excluded. The sample spans under 150,000 distinct CDR3 sequences; the ten largest clones claim about 0.37%. Material for sequencing was naive CXCR3+ CD8+ T cells from blood. The receptor set was obtained from a human donor in good health. Some clones in this sample may be carry-over from other donors' samples. CDR3s include the opening cysteine and the closing phenylalanine or tryptophan.

v_call: TRBV27; j_call: TRBJ2-3; cdr3_aa: CASSPLGLAGVGDTQYF
v_call: TRBV4-3; j_call: TRBJ1-4; cdr3_aa: CASSQVRVNLNEKLFF
v_call: TRBV9; j_call: TRBJ1-6; cdr3_aa: CASSEQGSYNSPLHF
v_call: TRBV6-1; j_call: TRBJ2-7; cdr3_aa: CASSEYGSYEQYF
v_call: TRBV6-5; j_call: TRBJ2-7; cdr3_aa: CASSSPYPGGGAEQYF
v_call: TRBV3-1; j_call: TRBJ2-7; cdr3_aa: CASSAPGQISYEQYF
v_call: TRBV28; j_call: TRBJ2-3; cdr3_aa: CASSLLMSTDTQYF
v_call: TRBV5-1; j_call: TRBJ1-1; cdr3_aa: CASSSDLNTEAFF
v_call: TRBV28; j_call: TRBJ2-5; cdr3_aa: CASSAVLAGRRETQYF
v_call: TRBV5-1; j_call: TRBJ1-1; cdr3_aa: CASSGADLSTEAFF
v_call: TRBV28; j_call: TRBJ2-2; cdr3_aa: CASGLTGIGGHGELFF
v_call: TRBV29-1; j_call: TRBJ2-2; cdr3_aa: CSVHKLTGELFF
v_call: TRBV28; j_call: TRBJ1-6; cdr3_aa: CASSSDDSPYNSPLHF
v_call: TRBV7-6; j_call: TRBJ2-1; cdr3_aa: CASSLDERGGDNRRSYNEQFF
v_call: TRBV29-1; j_call: TRBJ1-3; cdr3_aa: CSVEGSGNTIYF
v_call: TRBV29-1; j_call: TRBJ2-1; cdr3_aa: CSVDRNSEDNEQFF
v_call: TRBV5-1; j_call: TRBJ2-7; cdr3_aa: CASSVTGAEQYF
v_call: TRBV28; j_call: TRBJ2-7; cdr3_aa: CASRLTSGRLYEQYF
v_call: TRBV20-1; j_call: TRBJ2-1; cdr3_aa: CSARDPSGRRNEQFF
v_call: TRBV7-8; j_call: TRBJ2-5; cdr3_aa: CASLPGRQVQETQYF
v_call: TRBV29-1; j_call: TRBJ2-7; cdr3_aa: CSALFGRGEQYF
v_call: TRBV29-1; j_call: TRBJ1-4; cdr3_aa: CSVSVDSSNEKLFF
v_call: TRBV7-9; j_call: TRBJ2-1; cdr3_aa: CASSFAGGENEQFF
v_call: TRBV5-1; j_call: TRBJ2-6; cdr3_aa: CASSSTGGRNGANVLTF
v_call: TRBV28; j_call: TRBJ2-3; cdr3_aa: CASSLRTDTQYF
v_call: TRBV12-3/TRBV12-4; j_call: TRBJ2-7; cdr3_aa: CASSTREGPYEQYF
v_call: TRBV21-1; j_call: TRBJ2-5; cdr3_aa: CASSKRQFLTETQYF
v_call: TRBV19; j_call: TRBJ2-5; cdr3_aa: CATGQGATEETQYF
v_call: TRBV11-2; j_call: TRBJ2-7; cdr3_aa: CASSLGTGAYYEQYF
v_call: TRBV11-2; j_call: TRBJ2-4; cdr3_aa: CASSRTRGGVAGEIQYF
v_call: TRBV7-3; j_call: TRBJ2-1; cdr3_aa: CASSQGLAGGNEQFF
v_call: TRBV12-3/TRBV12-4; j_call: TRBJ2-1; cdr3_aa: CASSLVGTSYNEQFF